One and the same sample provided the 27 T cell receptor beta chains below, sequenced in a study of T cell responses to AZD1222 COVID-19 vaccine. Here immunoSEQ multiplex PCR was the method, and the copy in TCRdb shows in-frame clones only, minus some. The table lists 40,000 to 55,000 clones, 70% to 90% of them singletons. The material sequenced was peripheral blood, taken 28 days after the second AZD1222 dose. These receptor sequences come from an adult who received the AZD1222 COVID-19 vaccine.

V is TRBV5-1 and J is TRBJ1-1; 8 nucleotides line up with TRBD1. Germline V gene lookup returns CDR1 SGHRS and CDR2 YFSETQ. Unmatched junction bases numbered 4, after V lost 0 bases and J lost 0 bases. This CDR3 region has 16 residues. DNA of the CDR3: TGCGCCAGCAGCTTGGCGACAGGGGCTCTGAACACTGAAGCTTTCTTT. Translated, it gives CASSLATGALNTEAFF.

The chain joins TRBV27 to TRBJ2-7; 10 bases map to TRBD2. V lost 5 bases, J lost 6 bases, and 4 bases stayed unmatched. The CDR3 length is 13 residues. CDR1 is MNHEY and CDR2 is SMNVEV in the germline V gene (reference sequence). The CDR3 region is CASSLAGVPEQYF. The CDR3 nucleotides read TGTGCCAGCAGTCTAGCGGGAGTACCCGAGCAGTACTTC.

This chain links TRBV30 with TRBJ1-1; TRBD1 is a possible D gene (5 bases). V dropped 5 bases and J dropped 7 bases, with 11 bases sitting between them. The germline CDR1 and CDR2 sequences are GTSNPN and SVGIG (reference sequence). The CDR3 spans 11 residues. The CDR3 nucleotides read TGTGCCTGGGGGACCTCCGGTGAAGCTTTCTTT. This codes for CAWGTSGEAFF.

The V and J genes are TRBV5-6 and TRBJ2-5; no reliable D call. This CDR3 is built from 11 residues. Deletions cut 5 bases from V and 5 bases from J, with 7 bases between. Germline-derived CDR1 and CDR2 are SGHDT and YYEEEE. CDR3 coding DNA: TGTGCCAGCAGTCTAAGGGAGACCCAGTACTTC. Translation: CASSLRETQYF.

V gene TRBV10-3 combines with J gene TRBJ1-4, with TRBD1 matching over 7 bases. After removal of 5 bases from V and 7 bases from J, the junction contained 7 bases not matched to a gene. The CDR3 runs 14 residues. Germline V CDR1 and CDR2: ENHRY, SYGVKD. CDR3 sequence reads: CAISPQGLGEKLFF. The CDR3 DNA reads TGTGCCATCAGTCCACAGGGGCTTGGTGAAAAACTGTTTTTT.

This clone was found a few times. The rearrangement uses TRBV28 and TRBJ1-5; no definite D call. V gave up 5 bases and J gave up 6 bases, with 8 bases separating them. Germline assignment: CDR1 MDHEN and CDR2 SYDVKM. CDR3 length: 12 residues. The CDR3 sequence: CASSTVPQPQHF. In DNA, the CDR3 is TGTGCCAGCAGTACAGTTCCTCAGCCCCAGCATTTT.

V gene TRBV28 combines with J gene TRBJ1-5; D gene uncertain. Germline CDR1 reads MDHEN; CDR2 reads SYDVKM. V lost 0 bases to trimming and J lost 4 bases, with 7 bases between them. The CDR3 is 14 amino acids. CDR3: CASSLWAANQPQHF. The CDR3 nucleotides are TGTGCCAGCAGTTTATGGGCGGCTAATCAGCCCCAGCATTTT. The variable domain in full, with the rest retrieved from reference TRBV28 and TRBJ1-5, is DVKVTQSSRYLVKRTGEKVFLECVQDMDHENMFWYRQDPGLGLRLIYFSYDVKMKEKGDIPEGYSVSREKKERFSLILESASTNQTSMYLCASSLWAANQPQHFGDGTRLSIL.

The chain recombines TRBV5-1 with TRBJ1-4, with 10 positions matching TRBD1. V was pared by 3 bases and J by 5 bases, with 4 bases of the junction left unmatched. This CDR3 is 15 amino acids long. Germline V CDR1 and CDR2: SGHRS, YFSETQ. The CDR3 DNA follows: TGCGCCAGCAGCTCCCCGGGACAGGGGAATGAAAAACTGTTTTTT. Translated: CASSSPGQGNEKLFF.

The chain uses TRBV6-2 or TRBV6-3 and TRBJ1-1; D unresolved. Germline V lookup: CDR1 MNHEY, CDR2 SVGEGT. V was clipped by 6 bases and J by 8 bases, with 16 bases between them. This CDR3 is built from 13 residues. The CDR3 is CASSDRRLLEAFF. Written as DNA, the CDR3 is TGTGCCAGCAGCGATCGACGGTTACTAGAAGCTTTCTTT.

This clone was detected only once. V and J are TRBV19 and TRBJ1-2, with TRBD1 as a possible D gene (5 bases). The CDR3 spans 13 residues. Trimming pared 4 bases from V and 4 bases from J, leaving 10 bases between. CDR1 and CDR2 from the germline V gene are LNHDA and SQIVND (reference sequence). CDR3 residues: CASSRDLTYGYTF. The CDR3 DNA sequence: TGTGCCAGTAGTAGGGACCTCACCTATGGCTACACCTTC.

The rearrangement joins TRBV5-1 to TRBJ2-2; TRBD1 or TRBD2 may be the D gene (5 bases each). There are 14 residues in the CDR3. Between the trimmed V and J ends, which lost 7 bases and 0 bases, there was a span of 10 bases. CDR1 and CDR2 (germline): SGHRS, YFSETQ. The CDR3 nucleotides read TGCGCCAGCGGGACGACATCGAACACCGGGGAGCTGTTTTTT. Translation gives CASGTTSNTGELFF.

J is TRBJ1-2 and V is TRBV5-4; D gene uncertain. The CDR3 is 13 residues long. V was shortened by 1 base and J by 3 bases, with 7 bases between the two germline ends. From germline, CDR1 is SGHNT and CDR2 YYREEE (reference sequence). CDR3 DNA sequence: TGTGCCAGCAGCTTGTCCGGGTACTATGGCTACACCTTC. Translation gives CASSLSGYYGYTF. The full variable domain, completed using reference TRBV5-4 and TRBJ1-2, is ETGVTQSPTHLIKTRGQQVTLRCSSQSGHNTVSWYQQALGQGPQFIFQYYREEENGRGNFPPRFSGLQFPNYSSELNVNALELDDSALYLCASSLSGYYGYTFGSGTRLTVV.

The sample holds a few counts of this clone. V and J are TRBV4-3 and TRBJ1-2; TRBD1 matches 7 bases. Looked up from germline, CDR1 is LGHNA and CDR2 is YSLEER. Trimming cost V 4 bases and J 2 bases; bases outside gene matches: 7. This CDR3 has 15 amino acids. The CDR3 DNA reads TGCGCCAGCAGCCCCGACAGGGAATTAAACTATGGCTACACCTTC. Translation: CASSPDRELNYGYTF.

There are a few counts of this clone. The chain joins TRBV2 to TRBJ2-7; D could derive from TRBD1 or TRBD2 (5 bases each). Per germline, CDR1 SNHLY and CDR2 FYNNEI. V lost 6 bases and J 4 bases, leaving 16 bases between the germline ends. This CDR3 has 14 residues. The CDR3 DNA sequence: TGTGCCAGCAGCCCGCAGGTGGGACGGTACGAGCAGTACTTC. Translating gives CASSPQVGRYEQYF.

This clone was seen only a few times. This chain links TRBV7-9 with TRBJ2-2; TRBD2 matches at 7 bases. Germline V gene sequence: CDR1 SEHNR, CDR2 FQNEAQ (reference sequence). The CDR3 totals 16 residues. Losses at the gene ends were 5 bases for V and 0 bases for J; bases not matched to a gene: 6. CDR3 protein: CASSPRAGTNTGELFF. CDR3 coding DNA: TGTGCCAGCAGCCCCAGAGCGGGAACGAACACCGGGGAGCTGTTTTTT.

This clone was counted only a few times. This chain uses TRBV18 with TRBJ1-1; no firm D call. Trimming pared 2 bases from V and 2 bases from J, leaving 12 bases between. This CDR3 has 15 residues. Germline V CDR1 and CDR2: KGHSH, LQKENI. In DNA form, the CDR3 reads TGTGCCAGCTCACCAAGGGTCCCAATCAACACTGAAGCTTTCTTT. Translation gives CASSPRVPINTEAFF.

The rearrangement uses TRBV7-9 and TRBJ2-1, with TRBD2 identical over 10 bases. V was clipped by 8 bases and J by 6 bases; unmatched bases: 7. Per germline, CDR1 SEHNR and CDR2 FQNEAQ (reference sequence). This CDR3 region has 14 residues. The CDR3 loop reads CASRAGGVPNEQFF. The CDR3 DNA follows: TGTGCCAGCCGAGCGGGAGGGGTTCCCAATGAGCAGTTCTTC.

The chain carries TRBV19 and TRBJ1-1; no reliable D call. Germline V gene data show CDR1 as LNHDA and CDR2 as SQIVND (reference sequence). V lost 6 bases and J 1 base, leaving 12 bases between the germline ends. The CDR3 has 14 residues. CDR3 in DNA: TGTGCCAGTAGATCACCGGCCACGAACACTGAAGCTTTCTTT. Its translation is CASRSPATNTEAFF.

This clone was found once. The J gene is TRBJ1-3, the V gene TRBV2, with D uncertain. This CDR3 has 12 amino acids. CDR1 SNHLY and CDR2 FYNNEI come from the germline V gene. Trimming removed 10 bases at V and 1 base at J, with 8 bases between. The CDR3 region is CAILGSGNTIYF. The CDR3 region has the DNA TGTGCCATTCTGGGGTCTGGAAACACCATATATTTT.

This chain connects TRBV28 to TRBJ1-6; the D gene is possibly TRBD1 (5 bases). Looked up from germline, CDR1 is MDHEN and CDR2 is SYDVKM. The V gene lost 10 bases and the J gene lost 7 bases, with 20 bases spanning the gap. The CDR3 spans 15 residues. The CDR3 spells CATGGTGLLNSPLHF. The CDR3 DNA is TGTGCCACCGGAGGTACAGGACTCCTAAATTCACCCCTCCACTTT.

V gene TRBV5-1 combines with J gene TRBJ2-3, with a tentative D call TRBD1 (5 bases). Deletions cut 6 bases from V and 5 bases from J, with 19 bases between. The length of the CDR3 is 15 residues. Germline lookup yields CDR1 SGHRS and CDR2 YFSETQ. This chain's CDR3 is CASTLAAGLGDTQYF. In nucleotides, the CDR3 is TGCGCCAGCACCCTTGCGGCAGGGTTGGGAGATACGCAGTATTTT.

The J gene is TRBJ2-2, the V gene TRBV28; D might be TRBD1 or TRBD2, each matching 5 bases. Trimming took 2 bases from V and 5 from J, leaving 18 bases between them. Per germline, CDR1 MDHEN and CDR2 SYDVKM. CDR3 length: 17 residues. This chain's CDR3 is CASSLRGNSRDTGELFF. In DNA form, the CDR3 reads TGTGCCAGCAGTTTAAGGGGTAACAGCCGGGATACCGGGGAGCTGTTTTTT.

The CDR3 spells CASIGREGPYEQYF. The CDR3 DNA reads as TGTGCCAGCATAGGGCGGGAGGGCCCCTACGAGCAGTACTTC. The chain employs TRBV7-2 and TRBJ2-7, with TRBD2 identical over 9 bases. Unmatched junction bases numbered 6, after V lost 7 bases and J lost 2 bases. Looked up from germline, CDR1 is SGHTA and CDR2 is FQGNSA. This CDR3 has 14 residues.

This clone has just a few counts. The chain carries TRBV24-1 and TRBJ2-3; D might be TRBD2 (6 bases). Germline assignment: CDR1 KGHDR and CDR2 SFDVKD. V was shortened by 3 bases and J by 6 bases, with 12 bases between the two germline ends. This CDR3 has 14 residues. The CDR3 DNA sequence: TGTGCCACCAGTGATGGACTAACGGTGGATACGCAGTATTTT. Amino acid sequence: CATSDGLTVDTQYF.

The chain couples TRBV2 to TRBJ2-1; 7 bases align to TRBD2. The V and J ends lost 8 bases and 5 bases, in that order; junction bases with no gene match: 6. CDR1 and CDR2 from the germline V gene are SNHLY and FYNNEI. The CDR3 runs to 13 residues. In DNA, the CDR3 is TGTGCCAGCGGGAGGGCCAGTAACAATGAGCAGTTCTTC. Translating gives CASGRASNNEQFF.

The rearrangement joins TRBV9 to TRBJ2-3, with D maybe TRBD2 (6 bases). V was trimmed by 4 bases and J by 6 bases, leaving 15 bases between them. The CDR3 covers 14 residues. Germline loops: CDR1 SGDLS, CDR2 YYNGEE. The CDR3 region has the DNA TGTGCCAGCAGCACCCGACTAGTTGGTGATACGCAGTATTTT. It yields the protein CASSTRLVGDTQYF.

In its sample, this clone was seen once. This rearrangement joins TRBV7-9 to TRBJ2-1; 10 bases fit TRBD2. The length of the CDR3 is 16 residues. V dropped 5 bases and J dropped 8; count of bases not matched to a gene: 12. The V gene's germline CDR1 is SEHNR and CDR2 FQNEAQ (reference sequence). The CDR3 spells CASSTGRLAGVDEQFF. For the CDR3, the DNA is TGTGCCAGCAGCACCGGTCGTCTAGCGGGGGTCGATGAGCAGTTCTTC.